Each of the 26 T cell receptor beta chains below was sequenced from the same sample in a study of Ad26.COV2.S vaccination and SARS-CoV-2 variants. The protocol was immunoSEQ multiplex PCR, while the TCRdb copy is restricted to in-frame clones and leaves out a portion. The sample holds 500,000 or so clones, 89% seen once. Sample treatment: some 20 received Ad26.COV2.S at low or high dose, single or two shots; roughly five received placebo; per-sample allocation not given. Collection of samples fell on day 63 after the first vaccine or placebo injection. This material consisted of peripheral blood, taken in a trial of Ad26.COV2.S vaccine versus placebo. The receptors were gathered from a person between 18 and 65 years old who received the Ad26.COV2.S COVID-19 vaccine or a placebo.

V usage is TRBV7-9 and J usage is TRBJ2-3, with 12 bases lining up with TRBD2. The V and J ends lost 2 bases and 4 bases, in that order; junction bases with no gene match: 7. The CDR3 extends over 17 amino acids. Germline CDR1 SEHNR, CDR2 FQNEAQ (reference sequence). The CDR3 DNA reads TGTGCCAGCAGCTTACCTGGACTAGCGGGGCGGTCAGATACGCAGTATTTT. Translating gives CASSLPGLAGRSDTQYF.

This rearrangement joins TRBV11-3 to TRBJ1-1; possibly TRBD1 for D (5 bases). CDR1 is SGHNT and CDR2 is YENEEA in the germline V gene. CDR3 length equals 12 residues. Trimming took 5 bases from V and 6 from J, leaving 10 bases between them. CDR3 in amino acids: CASSPGGAEAFF. The CDR3 bases are TGTGCCAGCAGCCCGGGGGGGGCTGAAGCTTTCTTT. Using reference TRBV11-3 and TRBJ1-1 for the parts outside the CDR3, the full variable domain is EAGVVQSPRYKIIEKKQPVAFWCNPISGHNTLYWYLQNLGQGPELLIRYENEEAVDDSQLPKDRFSAERLKGVDSTLKIQPAELGDSAVYLCASSPGGAEAFFGQGTRLTVV.

The V and J genes are TRBV10-3 and TRBJ1-1, with D tentatively TRBD1 (6 bases). CDR1 is ENHRY and CDR2 is SYGVKD in the germline V gene. This CDR3 contains 15 residues. V lost 0 bases and J lost 4, with 12 bases in between. In DNA form, the CDR3 reads TGTGCCATCAGTGAGTCACCGGGGGCACTCACTGAAGCTTTCTTT. This codes for CAISESPGALTEAFF.

The chain carries TRBV5-4 and TRBJ2-3; 7 nucleotides line up with TRBD2. Germline CDR1 reads SGHNT; CDR2 reads YYREEE (reference sequence). The V and J ends lost 4 bases and 0 bases, in that order; junction bases with no gene match: 8. This CDR3 contains 16 residues. The CDR3 DNA follows: TGTGCCAGCAGCCCGGCGGGACTAACTAGCACAGATACGCAGTATTTT. Its protein product is CASSPAGLTSTDTQYF.

The chain combines TRBV18 with TRBJ2-4; D is undetermined. V shed 3 bases and J shed 6 bases, with 21 bases lying between them. Germline CDR1 is KGHSH and CDR2 is LQKENI. The CDR3 is 17 residues long. CDR3 protein: CASSPYLGNFGGNIQYF. The DNA of the CDR3 is TGTGCCAGCTCACCCTATCTGGGGAATTTTGGTGGAAACATTCAGTACTTC.

The chain links TRBV7-2 to TRBJ1-1; D call uncertain. The CDR3 is 15 amino acids. Germline assignment: CDR1 SGHTA and CDR2 FQGNSA. V was pared by 1 base and J by 5 bases, with 14 bases between. The CDR3 protein is CASSLEPRAETEAFF. In nucleotides, the CDR3 is TGTGCCAGCAGCTTAGAACCGAGGGCGGAAACTGAAGCTTTCTTT.

The chain uses TRBV27 and TRBJ2-7; the D gene is possibly TRBD1 (5 bases). CDR1 and CDR2 (germline): MNHEY, SMNVEV (reference sequence). The CDR3 covers 16 residues. V was trimmed by 8 bases and J by 5 bases, leaving 25 bases between them. The CDR3 coding sequence is TGTGCCAGCTCGACCCTCGACAGTAAAAACCCCCACGAGCAGTACTTC. Protein: CASSTLDSKNPHEQYF.

The chain employs TRBV6-5 and TRBJ2-2; weak D call: TRBD2 (5 bases). Trimming took off 8 bases at V and 3 bases at J, with 10 bases between the two ends. Germline CDR1 is MNHEY and CDR2 is SVGAGI. The CDR3 contains 13 residues. CDR3 loop: CASGSPDTGELFF. The CDR3 DNA reads TGTGCCAGCGGGAGTCCAGACACCGGGGAGCTGTTTTTT.

This chain links TRBV19 with TRBJ2-5; 8 bases map to TRBD1. The CDR3 contains 16 residues. With 0 bases clipped from V and 5 bases from J, the junction kept 8 bases outside the gene matches. Looked up from germline, CDR1 is LNHDA and CDR2 is SQIVND (reference sequence). The CDR3 region is CASSIDPQGARETQYF. CDR3 nucleotide sequence: TGTGCCAGTAGTATAGATCCCCAGGGGGCACGGGAGACCCAGTACTTC.

This clone was found once. The rearrangement uses TRBV3-1 (or the pseudogene TRBV3-2) and TRBJ1-2; perhaps TRBD1 as D (6 bases). V lost 0 bases and J lost 1, with 24 bases in between. Germline CDR1 reads LGHDT; CDR2 reads YNNKEL (reference sequence). The length of the CDR3 is 20 residues. The CDR3 sequence: CASSQEIVRTAPKNNYGYTF. For the CDR3, the DNA is TGTGCCAGCAGCCAAGAAATTGTCAGGACAGCTCCCAAAAATAACTATGGCTACACCTTC.

The chain is built from TRBV7-9 and TRBJ2-1, with TRBD2 identical over 10 bases. Germline lookup yields CDR1 SEHNR and CDR2 FQNEAQ (reference sequence). The CDR3 contains 16 residues. V lost 0 bases to trimming and J lost 5 bases; unmatched junction nucleotides: 4. CDR3 loop: CASSLAGLAVNNEQFF. The CDR3 nucleotides are TGTGCCAGCAGCTTAGCCGGACTAGCGGTGAACAATGAGCAGTTCTTC.

Written as DNA, the CDR3 is TGTGCAAGTCGCTTGGCCGGGAACCGCTATGGCTACACCTTC. Translated: CASRLAGNRYGYTF. J is TRBJ1-2 and V is TRBV12-2. TRBV12-2 is a listed pseudogene. The CDR3 totals 14 residues.

As for this clone: This sample also contains other DNA sequences that code for the same CDR3. This sequence joins TRBV5-1 and TRBJ1-3, with D perhaps matching TRBD1 (6 bases). Germline V lookup: CDR1 SGHRS, CDR2 YFSETQ. Trimming shortened V by 5 bases and J by 0 bases, and 12 bases separated the two germline ends. The CDR3 loop spans 15 amino acids. The CDR3 protein is CASSLRTDSGNTIYF. CDR3 nucleotides: TGCGCCAGCAGTCTAAGGACAGACTCTGGAAACACCATATATTTT.

V is TRBV30 and J is TRBJ2-2; D is unresolved. The CDR3 spans 11 residues. V was shortened by 6 bases and J by 4 bases, with 6 bases between the two germline ends. The germline V gene has CDR1 GTSNPN and CDR2 SVGIG (reference sequence). The CDR3 here is CACWRTGELFF. In nucleotides, the CDR3 is TGTGCCTGCTGGCGCACCGGGGAGCTGTTTTTT.

V is TRBV5-1 and J is TRBJ1-4; D ambiguous. This CDR3 has 12 residues. CDR1 SGHRS and CDR2 YFSETQ come from the germline V gene. V shed 4 bases and J shed 7 bases, with 8 bases lying between them. CDR3 loop: CASSRWGEKLFF. The CDR3 coding sequence is TGCGCCAGCAGCCGATGGGGTGAAAAACTGTTTTTT.

The J gene is TRBJ2-7, the V gene TRBV6-4, with 7 bases that match TRBD1. The CDR3 has 14 residues. Germline-derived CDR1 and CDR2 are MRHNA and SNTAGT. J was trimmed by 4 bases and V by 7 bases; bases with no gene match: 10. CDR3 sequence: CASTDREPLYEQYF. CDR3 DNA: TGTGCCAGCACCGACAGGGAACCTCTTTACGAGCAGTACTTC.

The chain carries TRBV11-2 and TRBJ1-1; 7 bases match TRBD1. Germline values: CDR1 SGHAT, CDR2 FQNNGV. J was trimmed by 8 bases and V by 1 base; bases with no gene match: 13. The CDR3 is 16 residues long. In nucleotides, the CDR3 is TGTGCCAGCAGCTTAGCCCAGAGGGGGCCCGGAGGCGAAGCTTTCTTT. The encoded protein is CASSLAQRGPGGEAFF.

The sample holds one count of this clone. This chain joins TRBV25-1 and TRBJ2-3; D is perhaps TRBD2 (5 bases). The CDR3 has 13 amino acids. The V end lost 6 bases, the J end lost 2 bases, and 9 bases lay between the germline ends. Germline-derived CDR1 and CDR2 are MGHDK and SYGVNS. The CDR3 sequence is CASSAGSTDTQYF. As DNA, the CDR3 is TGTGCCAGCAGCGCGGGCTCCACAGATACGCAGTATTTT.

For this clone: Other DNA sequences in the same sample also yield this CDR3. The chain carries TRBV11-3 and TRBJ1-1, with D uncertain. The germline gives CDR1 SGHNT, CDR2 YENEEA. The CDR3 totals 14 residues. The V and J ends lost 2 bases and 2 bases respectively, with 9 bases between them. The CDR3 DNA sequence: TGTGCCAGCAGCTTATCAGGAGTTAACACTGAAGCTTTCTTT. This encodes CASSLSGVNTEAFF.

The J gene is TRBJ2-2, the V gene TRBV3-1 (or the pseudogene TRBV3-2); 10 positions match TRBD1. This CDR3 has 15 residues. The V gene end was trimmed by 2 bases and the J gene end by 6 bases; junction bases not matched to a gene: 3. Germline V gene data show CDR1 as LGHDT and CDR2 as YNNKEL (reference sequence). Written as DNA, the CDR3 is TGTGCCAGCAGCCAACCAGGGACAGGGGCCGGGGAGCTGTTTTTT. Its translation is CASSQPGTGAGELFF.

The gene calls are TRBV5-8 and TRBJ2-7; no clear D gene. The length of the CDR3 is 14 residues. V lost 2 bases and J lost 6, with 15 bases in between. Germline values: CDR1 SGHTS, CDR2 YDEGEE. The CDR3 coding sequence is TGTGCCAGCAGCTTTGGGCCCGCTGCCGGCGAGCAGTACGTC. Its translation is CASSFGPAAGEQYV.

As DNA, the CDR3 is TGTGCCAGCAGGGGCGACAGGGCGAACACTGAAGCTTTCTTT. Translating gives CASRGDRANTEAFF. The chain employs TRBV28 and TRBJ1-1; 7 bases align to TRBD1. This CDR3 contains 14 residues. Germline CDR1 is MDHEN and CDR2 is SYDVKM. Trimming took 6 bases from V and 1 from J; bases not matched to a gene: 5.

CDR3 nucleotide sequence: TGTGCCAGCAGCTTAACGTCGTCCGGGCCGCAAGAGCAGTTCTTC. This gives the protein CASSLTSSGPQEQFF. The chain links TRBV7-2 to TRBJ2-1; no definite D call. CDR3 size: 15 residues. V was cut by 2 bases and J by 10 bases, with 18 bases left in between. Germline-derived CDR1 and CDR2 are SGHTA and FQGNSA.

The gene calls are TRBV6-5 and TRBJ1-4; the D gene is possibly TRBD1 (5 bases). The CDR3 length is 15 residues. Germline-derived CDR1 and CDR2 are MNHEY and SVGAGI. V was shortened by 0 bases and J by 8 bases, with 13 bases between the two germline ends. CDR3 loop: CASSYSPGYSEKLFF. DNA of the CDR3: TGTGCCAGCAGTTACTCACCAGGGTATAGCGAAAAACTGTTTTTT.

V is TRBV5-5 and J is TRBJ1-6, with 7 nucleotides matching TRBD1. The CDR3 has 14 amino acids. Looked up from germline, CDR1 is SGHKS and CDR2 is YYEKEE (reference sequence). The V segment lost 2 bases and the J segment 9 bases; nucleotides outside the gene matches: 5. CDR3 coding DNA: TGTGCCAGCAGCTTACAGGGGAACGCTTCACCCCTCCACTTT. Amino acids: CASSLQGNASPLHF.

This clone was detected only once. V is TRBV3-1 (or the pseudogene TRBV3-2) and J is TRBJ2-1; TRBD2 agrees at 9 bases. CDR3 length equals 19 residues. Germline trimming cut 2 bases from V and 8 bases from J; bases unmatched to any gene: 19. CDR1 is LGHDT and CDR2 is YNNKEL in the germline V gene (reference sequence). The CDR3 DNA follows: TGTGCCAGCAGCCAATTCCTCGTGGGGCTAGCGGGATTGGGCGATGAGCAGTTCTTC. The encoded protein is CASSQFLVGLAGLGDEQFF.